These T cell receptor beta chains were read from a single sample in a study of OX40 agonist ivuxolimab in advanced cancers. TCRdb keeps only in-frame clones here, not all; method: immunoSEQ multiplex PCR. Among 55,000 to 70,000 clones listed, about 84% were seen once. The source material was CD4+ or CD8+ T cells sorted from blood, sampled in a trial of the OX40 agonist ivuxolimab. The receptors originated from an adult with an advanced solid tumor such as melanoma, head and neck, liver or kidney cancer. Both conserved end residues are part of each CDR3. Each record gives: J gene, D gene, clone size, V gene, CDR3 protein, CDR3 DNA. A D gene is named only where the DNA matches it firmly. Only some rows state a clone size, as once, few, many or a class for expanded clones.

j_gene: TRBJ2-1
d_gene: NA
abundance: once
v_gene: TRBV7-2
CDR3aa: CASSSGLNNEQFF
CDR3nt: TGTGCCAGCAGCTCAGGACTAAACAATGAGCAGTTCTTC

j_gene: TRBJ1-6
d_gene: NA
abundance: few
v_gene: TRBV19
CDR3aa: CASSIGQDNSPLHF
CDR3nt: TGTGCCAGTAGTATTGGGCAGGATAATTCACCCCTCCACTTT

j_gene: TRBJ2-1
d_gene: TRBD2
abundance: NA
v_gene: TRBV11-1
CDR3aa: CASSQNGAGDNEQFF
CDR3nt: TGTGCCAGCAGCCAGAACGGAGCGGGGGACAATGAGCAGTTCTTC

j_gene: TRBJ1-1
d_gene: TRBD1
abundance: few
v_gene: TRBV13
CDR3aa: CASRRGGADTEAFF
CDR3nt: TGTGCCAGCAGAAGAGGGGGCGCGGACACTGAAGCTTTCTTT

j_gene: TRBJ2-1
d_gene: TRBD2
abundance: NA
v_gene: TRBV19
CDR3aa: CASSIRSGAHNEQFF
CDR3nt: TGTGCCAGTAGTATACGCAGCGGGGCCCACAATGAGCAGTTCTTC

j_gene: TRBJ2-3
d_gene: NA
abundance: NA
v_gene: TRBV5-4
CDR3aa: CASSLVGQTLSAQYF
CDR3nt: TGTGCCAGCAGCTTGGTCGGACAGACCCTATCTGCGCAGTATTTT

j_gene: TRBJ1-5
d_gene: NA
abundance: once
v_gene: TRBV2
CDR3aa: CASNGENNQPQHF
CDR3nt: TGTGCCAGCAACGGGGAGAACAATCAGCCCCAGCATTTT

j_gene: TRBJ2-7
d_gene: TRBD1
abundance: NA
v_gene: TRBV7-3
CDR3aa: CASSRDRGSYEQYF
CDR3nt: TGTGCCAGCAGCCGAGACAGGGGTAGCTACGAGCAGTACTTC

j_gene: TRBJ2-5
d_gene: TRBD2
abundance: NA
v_gene: TRBV10-3
CDR3aa: CAISDEVAGYLTTQYF
CDR3nt: TGTGCCATCAGTGACGAGGTAGCGGGGTACCTCACGACCCAGTACTTC

j_gene: TRBJ1-2
d_gene: TRBD1
abundance: NA
v_gene: TRBV2
CDR3aa: CASSSNPGQIYGYTF
CDR3nt: TGTGCCAGCAGTTCAAATCCGGGACAGATCTATGGCTACACCTTC

j_gene: TRBJ1-5
d_gene: NA
abundance: NA
v_gene: TRBV18
CDR3aa: CASSPPGGGNQPQHF
CDR3nt: TGTGCCAGCTCACCACCGGGAGGAGGCAATCAGCCCCAGCATTTT

j_gene: TRBJ1-5
d_gene: NA
abundance: NA
v_gene: TRBV30
CDR3aa: CAWTVQGGQPQHF
CDR3nt: TGTGCCTGGACTGTACAGGGTGGGCAGCCCCAGCATTTT

j_gene: TRBJ1-5
d_gene: NA
abundance: NA
v_gene: TRBV27
CDR3aa: CASSPGTRGSNQPQHF
CDR3nt: TGTGCCAGCAGTCCGGGAACCAGGGGTAGCAATCAGCCCCAGCATTTT

j_gene: TRBJ1-1
d_gene: NA
abundance: NA
v_gene: TRBV30
CDR3aa: CAWSGRTEAFF
CDR3nt: TGTGCCTGGAGTGGAAGGACTGAAGCTTTCTTT

j_gene: TRBJ1-1
d_gene: NA
abundance: few
v_gene: TRBV7-9
CDR3aa: CASSAQGNTEAFF
CDR3nt: TGTGCCAGCAGCGCACAGGGAAACACTGAAGCTTTCTTT

j_gene: TRBJ2-5
d_gene: TRBD2
abundance: NA
v_gene: TRBV2
CDR3aa: CASSGRLAGVGETQYF
CDR3nt: TGTGCCAGCAGTGGGAGGTTGGCGGGGGTTGGGGAGACCCAGTACTTC

j_gene: TRBJ1-3
d_gene: NA
abundance: few
v_gene: TRBV6-1
CDR3aa: CASSERVTNSGNTIYF
CDR3nt: TGTGCCAGCAGTGAACGTGTTACTAACTCTGGAAACACCATATATTTT

j_gene: TRBJ2-3
d_gene: NA
abundance: few
v_gene: TRBV28
CDR3aa: CASSNTGRTDTQYF
CDR3nt: TGTGCCAGCAGCAATACAGGGCGGACAGATACGCAGTATTTT

j_gene: TRBJ2-1
d_gene: NA
abundance: NA
v_gene: TRBV5-4
CDR3aa: CASSLGGTGNEQFF
CDR3nt: TGTGCCAGCAGCTTGGGGGGGACTGGAAATGAGCAGTTCTTC

j_gene: TRBJ2-2
d_gene: TRBD1
abundance: NA
v_gene: TRBV7-2
CDR3aa: CASSLTGGNTGELFF
CDR3nt: TGTGCCAGCAGCTTGACAGGGGGGAACACCGGGGAGCTGTTTTTT

j_gene: TRBJ1-1
d_gene: NA
abundance: once
v_gene: TRBV28
CDR3aa: CASSLPWIGTHEAFF
CDR3nt: TGTGCCAGCAGTTTACCTTGGATCGGGACACATGAAGCTTTCTTT

j_gene: TRBJ1-5
d_gene: TRBD1
abundance: NA
v_gene: TRBV28
CDR3aa: CASTRGWNQPQHF
CDR3nt: TGTGCCAGCACCAGGGGGTGGAATCAGCCCCAGCATTTT

j_gene: TRBJ1-1
d_gene: TRBD1
abundance: NA
v_gene: TRBV11-2
CDR3aa: CASSGTGGGTEAFF
CDR3nt: TGTGCCAGCAGCGGGACAGGAGGAGGGACTGAAGCTTTCTTT

j_gene: TRBJ2-3
d_gene: NA
abundance: NA
v_gene: TRBV27
CDR3aa: CASSITDTQYF
CDR3nt: TGTGCCAGCAGTATCACAGATACGCAGTATTTT

j_gene: TRBJ1-1
d_gene: NA
abundance: NA
v_gene: TRBV6-1
CDR3aa: CASSVVGGSQGTEAFF
CDR3nt: TGTGCCAGCAGTGTAGTAGGAGGATCCCAGGGGACTGAAGCTTTCTTT

j_gene: TRBJ1-1
d_gene: NA
abundance: NA
v_gene: TRBV19
CDR3aa: CASTVDRISTEAFF
CDR3nt: TGTGCCAGTACCGTAGACAGGATAAGCACTGAAGCTTTCTTT

j_gene: TRBJ2-3
d_gene: TRBD2
abundance: NA
v_gene: TRBV7-2
CDR3aa: CASSLVFAGGPTDTQYF
CDR3nt: TGTGCCAGCAGCTTAGTTTTTGCGGGGGGGCCAACAGATACGCAGTATTTT

j_gene: TRBJ2-3
d_gene: NA
abundance: NA
v_gene: TRBV18
CDR3aa: CASSPEGSGSTDTQYF
CDR3nt: TGTGCCAGCTCACCAGAAGGGAGTGGGAGCACAGATACGCAGTATTTT

j_gene: TRBJ2-1
d_gene: NA
abundance: NA
v_gene: TRBV5-4
CDR3aa: CASSRDDKTYNEQFF
CDR3nt: TGTGCCAGCAGCAGAGACGACAAGACCTACAATGAGCAGTTCTTC

j_gene: TRBJ1-6
d_gene: NA
abundance: NA
v_gene: TRBV5-1
CDR3aa: CASSLLGTDNSPLHF
CDR3nt: TGCGCCAGCAGCTTACTCGGGACGGACAATTCACCCCTCCACTTT

j_gene: TRBJ1-5
d_gene: TRBD1
abundance: medium-sized
v_gene: TRBV28
CDR3aa: CASSWDRDDQPQHF
CDR3nt: TGTGCCAGCAGTTGGGACAGGGACGATCAGCCCCAGCATTTT

j_gene: TRBJ2-6
d_gene: NA
abundance: NA
v_gene: TRBV19
CDR3aa: CASFQPSGANVLTF
CDR3nt: TGTGCCAGTTTCCAACCCTCTGGGGCCAACGTCCTGACTTTC

j_gene: TRBJ1-1
d_gene: TRBD1
abundance: NA
v_gene: TRBV4-1
CDR3aa: CASSHYFRQGMNTEAFF
CDR3nt: TGCGCCAGCAGCCACTACTTTCGACAGGGGATGAACACTGAAGCTTTCTTT

j_gene: TRBJ1-2
d_gene: TRBD1
abundance: NA
v_gene: TRBV19
CDR3aa: CASSIPGQGYGYTF
CDR3nt: TGTGCCAGTAGTATACCGGGACAGGGCTATGGCTACACCTTC

j_gene: TRBJ1-2
d_gene: NA
abundance: NA
v_gene: TRBV2
CDR3aa: CASSKGWADGYTF
CDR3nt: TGTGCCAGCAGCAAAGGTTGGGCGGATGGCTACACCTTC

j_gene: TRBJ1-1
d_gene: TRBD1
abundance: NA
v_gene: TRBV7-2
CDR3aa: CASSVGQGGAAFF
CDR3nt: TGTGCCAGCAGCGTCGGACAGGGCGGGGCGGCTTTCTTT

j_gene: TRBJ2-5
d_gene: NA
abundance: NA
v_gene: TRBV5-4
CDR3aa: CASSLTESETQYF
CDR3nt: TGTGCCAGCAGCTTGACAGAATCGGAGACCCAGTACTTC

j_gene: TRBJ2-3
d_gene: TRBD2
abundance: NA
v_gene: TRBV28
CDR3aa: CASSLVFSLAGVDTQYF
CDR3nt: TGTGCCAGCAGTTTAGTCTTTAGCCTAGCGGGAGTAGATACGCAGTATTTT

j_gene: TRBJ2-7
d_gene: NA
abundance: once
v_gene: TRBV19
CDR3aa: CASGSGSTGPEQYF
CDR3nt: TGTGCCAGTGGTAGCGGATCGACAGGGCCCGAGCAGTACTTC

j_gene: TRBJ2-3
d_gene: TRBD2
abundance: NA
v_gene: TRBV13
CDR3aa: CASSLNFGGTSSTDTQYF
CDR3nt: TGTGCCAGCAGCTTAAATTTCGGGGGGACCTCTAGCACAGATACGCAGTATTTT

j_gene: TRBJ1-5
d_gene: NA
abundance: once
v_gene: TRBV19
CDR3aa: CASSIAGNQPQHF
CDR3nt: TGTGCCAGTAGTATAGCCGGCAATCAGCCCCAGCATTTT

j_gene: TRBJ1-1
d_gene: NA
abundance: NA
v_gene: TRBV5-5
CDR3aa: CASSLGGGLNTEAFF
CDR3nt: TGTGCCAGCAGCTTGGGAGGTGGCCTGAACACTGAAGCTTTCTTT

j_gene: TRBJ2-2
d_gene: NA
abundance: few
v_gene: TRBV7-6
CDR3aa: CASSPDLQELFF
CDR3nt: TGTGCCAGCAGCCCCGACCTACAGGAGCTGTTTTTT

j_gene: TRBJ2-3
d_gene: TRBD2
abundance: NA
v_gene: TRBV2
CDR3aa: CASGAGPRDTQYF
CDR3nt: TGTGCCAGCGGAGCGGGGCCTCGGGATACGCAGTATTTT

j_gene: TRBJ1-2
d_gene: TRBD1
abundance: many
v_gene: TRBV5-4
CDR3aa: CASSAGQVYGYTF
CDR3nt: TGTGCCAGCAGCGCGGGACAGGTCTATGGCTACACCTTC

j_gene: TRBJ1-2
d_gene: NA
abundance: NA
v_gene: TRBV7-9
CDR3aa: CASSQGTGNYGYTF
CDR3nt: TGTGCCAGCAGCCAAGGGACGGGTAACTATGGCTACACCTTC

j_gene: TRBJ1-2
d_gene: NA
abundance: NA
v_gene: TRBV7-5
CDR3aa: CVKTCGSRFGQYGYTF
CDR3nt: TGTGTCAAAACCTGCGGGTCCAGGTTCGGGCAGTATGGCTACACCTTC

j_gene: TRBJ2-3
d_gene: NA
abundance: NA
v_gene: TRBV9
CDR3aa: CASSGLRSATQYF
CDR3nt: TGTGCCAGCAGCGGACTACGATCGGCTACGCAGTATTTT

j_gene: TRBJ1-5
d_gene: TRBD1
abundance: NA
v_gene: TRBV30
CDR3aa: CAWSRMAQGHGQPQHF
CDR3nt: TGTGCCTGGAGTCGAATGGCACAGGGGCACGGTCAGCCCCAGCATTTT

j_gene: TRBJ2-7
d_gene: TRBD1
abundance: few
v_gene: TRBV6-5
CDR3aa: CASSYSTRGEQYF
CDR3nt: TGTGCCAGCAGTTACTCGACCAGGGGGGAGCAGTACTTC

j_gene: TRBJ1-4
d_gene: NA
abundance: NA
v_gene: TRBV6-1
CDR3aa: CASITATNEKLFF
CDR3nt: TGTGCCAGCATCACAGCAACTAATGAAAAACTGTTTTTT

j_gene: TRBJ2-5
d_gene: NA
abundance: NA
v_gene: TRBV28
CDR3aa: CASSWARGGETQYF
CDR3nt: TGTGCCAGCAGTTGGGCCCGGGGAGGAGAGACCCAGTACTTC

j_gene: TRBJ1-3
d_gene: NA
abundance: NA
v_gene: TRBV27
CDR3aa: CASRHHSGNTIYF
CDR3nt: TGTGCCAGCAGACACCACTCTGGAAACACCATATATTTT

j_gene: TRBJ2-5
d_gene: NA
abundance: few
v_gene: TRBV7-7
CDR3aa: CASSSIGAPQETQYF
CDR3nt: TGTGCCAGCAGCTCCATTGGGGCCCCCCAAGAGACCCAGTACTTC

j_gene: TRBJ1-5
d_gene: NA
abundance: NA
v_gene: TRBV4-2
CDR3aa: CASSQAIREGAQHF
CDR3nt: TGTGCCAGCAGCCAAGCAATCAGGGAAGGCGCACAGCATTTT

j_gene: TRBJ2-7
d_gene: NA
abundance: NA
v_gene: TRBV30
CDR3aa: CAWSHSYEQYF
CDR3nt: TGTGCCTGGAGCCACAGCTACGAGCAGTACTTC

j_gene: TRBJ2-3
d_gene: TRBD2
abundance: NA
v_gene: TRBV6-5
CDR3aa: CASSYQRGGTDTQYF
CDR3nt: TGTGCCAGCAGTTACCAGCGGGGGGGCACAGATACGCAGTATTTT